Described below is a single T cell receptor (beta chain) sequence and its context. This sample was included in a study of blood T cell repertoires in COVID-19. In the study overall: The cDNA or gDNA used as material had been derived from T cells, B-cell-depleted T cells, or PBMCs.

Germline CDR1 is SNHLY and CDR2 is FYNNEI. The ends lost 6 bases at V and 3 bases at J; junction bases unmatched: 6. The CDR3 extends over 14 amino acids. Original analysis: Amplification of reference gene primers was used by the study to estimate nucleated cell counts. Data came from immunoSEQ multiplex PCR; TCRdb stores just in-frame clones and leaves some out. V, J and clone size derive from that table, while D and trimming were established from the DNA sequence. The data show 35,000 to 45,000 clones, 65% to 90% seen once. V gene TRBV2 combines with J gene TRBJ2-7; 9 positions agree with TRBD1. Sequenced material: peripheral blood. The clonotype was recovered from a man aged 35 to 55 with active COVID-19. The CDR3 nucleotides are TGTGCCAGCAGGCGGGGGACAGGGCTCTACGAGCAGTACTTC. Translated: CASRRGTGLYEQYF.